This record looks at one T cell receptor beta chain sequence and its context. Its antigen is still unknown. V was pared by 3 bases and J by 6 bases, with 2 bases of the junction left unmatched. The germline gives CDR1 MGHDK, CDR2 SYGVNS. This CDR3 comprises 13 residues. This entry is derived from a study of Ad26.COV2.S vaccination and SARS-CoV-2 variants. General study results and limits: From the TCR breadth and depth analyses, total T cell responses may have been underestimated. It was found that vaccine and placebo recipients had similar non-spike TCR breadth.

The assay was immunoSEQ multiplex PCR, and TCRdb's table has in-frame clones only and misses some. The sample holds hundreds of thousands of clones, roughly nine tenths seen once. This receptor was identified in a human donor who had recovered from COVID-19. This sequence joins TRBV25-1 and TRBJ2-3; 8 bases are a match to TRBD1. The sequenced sample was peripheral blood, obtained after recovery from COVID-19. CDR3 sequence: CASSDRTGDTQYF. For the CDR3, the DNA is TGTGCCAGCAGTGACCGGACAGGGGATACGCAGTATTTT. Supplemented by reference TRBV25-1 and TRBJ2-3, the full variable domain reads EADIYQTPRYLVIGTGKKITLECSQTMGHDKMYWYQQDPGMELHLIHYSYGVNSTEKGDLSSESTVSRIRTEHFPLTLESARPSHTSQYLCASSDRTGDTQYFGPGTRLTVL.